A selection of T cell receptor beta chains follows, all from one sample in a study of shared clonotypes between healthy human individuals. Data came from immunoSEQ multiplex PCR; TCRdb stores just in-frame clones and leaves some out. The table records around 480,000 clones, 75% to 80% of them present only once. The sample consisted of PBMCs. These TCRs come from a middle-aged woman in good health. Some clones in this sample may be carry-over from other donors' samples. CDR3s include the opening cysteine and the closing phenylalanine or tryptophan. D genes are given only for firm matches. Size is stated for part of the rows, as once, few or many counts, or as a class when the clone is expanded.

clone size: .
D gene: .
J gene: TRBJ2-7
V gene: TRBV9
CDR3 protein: CASSRSGRSYEQYF
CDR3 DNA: TGTGCCAGCAGCCGGTCAGGCCGCTCCTACGAGCAGTACTTC

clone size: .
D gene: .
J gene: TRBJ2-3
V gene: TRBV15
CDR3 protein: CATSRVVGPLTDTQYF
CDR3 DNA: TGTGCCACCAGCAGAGTTGTTGGACCCCTCACAGATACGCAGTATTTT

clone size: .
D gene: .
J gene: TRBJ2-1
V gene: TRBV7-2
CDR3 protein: CASSPIQGQFF
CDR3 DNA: TGTGCCAGCAGCCCCATACAGGGGCAGTTCTTC

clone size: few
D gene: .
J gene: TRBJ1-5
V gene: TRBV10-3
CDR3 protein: CAISETAGIQPQHF
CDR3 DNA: TGTGCCATCAGTGAGACGGCAGGGATTCAGCCCCAGCATTTT

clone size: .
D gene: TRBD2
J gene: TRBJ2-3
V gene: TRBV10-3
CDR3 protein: CAISEGLGATDTQYF
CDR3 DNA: TGTGCCATCAGTGAGGGACTAGGCGCTACAGATACGCAGTATTTT

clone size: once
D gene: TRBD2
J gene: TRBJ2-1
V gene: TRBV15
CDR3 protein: CATSSATSGSYNEQFF
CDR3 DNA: TGTGCCACCAGCAGCGCCACTAGCGGGAGCTACAATGAGCAGTTCTTC

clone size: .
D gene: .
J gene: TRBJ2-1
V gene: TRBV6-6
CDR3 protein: CASTLTYNEQFF
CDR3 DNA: TGTGCCAGCACGCTCACATACAATGAGCAGTTCTTC

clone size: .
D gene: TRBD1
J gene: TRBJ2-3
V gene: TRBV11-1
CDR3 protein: CASSLDRSTDTQYF
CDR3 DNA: TGTGCCAGCAGCCTGGACAGGAGCACAGATACGCAGTATTTT

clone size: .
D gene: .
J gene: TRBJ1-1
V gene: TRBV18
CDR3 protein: CASSPPLEMNTEAFF
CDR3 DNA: TGTGCCAGCTCACCACCGTTAGAGATGAACACTGAAGCTTTCTTT

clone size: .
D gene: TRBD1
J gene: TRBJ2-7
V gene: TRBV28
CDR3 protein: CASSLVEPGQGYEQYF
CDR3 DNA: TGTGCCAGCAGTTTAGTAGAACCGGGACAGGGCTACGAGCAGTACTTC

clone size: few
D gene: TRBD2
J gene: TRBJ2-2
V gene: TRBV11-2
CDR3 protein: CASSFAREGDTGELFF
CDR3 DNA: TGTGCCAGCAGCTTTGCGCGGGAGGGAGATACCGGGGAGCTGTTTTTT

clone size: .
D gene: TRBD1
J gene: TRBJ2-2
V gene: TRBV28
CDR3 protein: CASSLTMTGSVGELFF
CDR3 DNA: TGTGCCAGCAGTTTAACCATGACAGGGTCGGTCGGGGAGCTGTTTTTT

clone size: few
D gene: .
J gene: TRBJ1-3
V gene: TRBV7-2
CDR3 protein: CASYTGGAGNTIYF
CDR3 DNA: TGTGCCAGTTACACCGGAGGGGCTGGAAACACCATATATTTT

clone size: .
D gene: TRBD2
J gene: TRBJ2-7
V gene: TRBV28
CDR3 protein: CASIAGGLREQYF
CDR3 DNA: TGTGCCAGCATCGCGGGAGGGCTGCGAGAGCAGTACTTC

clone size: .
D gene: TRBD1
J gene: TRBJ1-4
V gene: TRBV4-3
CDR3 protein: CASSRQGAQSEKLFF
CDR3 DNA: TGCGCCAGCAGCCGACAGGGGGCGCAGAGTGAAAAACTGTTTTTT

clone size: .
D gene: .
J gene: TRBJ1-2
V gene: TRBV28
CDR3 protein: CASSLSRDGYTF
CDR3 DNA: TGTGCCAGCAGTTTATCCAGAGATGGCTACACCTTC

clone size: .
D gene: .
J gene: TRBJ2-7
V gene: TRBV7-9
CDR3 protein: CASSFRLGPYEQYF
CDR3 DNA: TGTGCCAGCAGCTTTCGCCTGGGGCCTTACGAGCAGTACTTC

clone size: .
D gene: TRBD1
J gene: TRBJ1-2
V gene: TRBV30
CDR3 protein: CAWSVPTGGFWYGYTF
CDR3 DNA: TGTGCCTGGAGTGTACCGACAGGGGGATTTTGGTATGGCTACACCTTC

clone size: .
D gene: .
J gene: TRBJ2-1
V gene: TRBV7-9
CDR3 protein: CASSLTGGGSEQFF
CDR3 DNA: TGTGCCAGCAGCTTAACCGGGGGAGGTAGTGAGCAGTTCTTC

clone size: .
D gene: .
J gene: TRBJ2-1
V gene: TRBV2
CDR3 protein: CASGGDSTSGDEQFF
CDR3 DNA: TGTGCCAGCGGAGGGGACAGTACCTCCGGGGATGAGCAGTTCTTC

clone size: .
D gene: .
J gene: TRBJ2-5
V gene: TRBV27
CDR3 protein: CASSRSGPHQETQYF
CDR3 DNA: TGTGCCAGCAGTAGGAGCGGACCTCACCAAGAGACCCAGTACTTC

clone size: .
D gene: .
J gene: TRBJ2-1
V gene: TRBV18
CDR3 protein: CASSPPSYNEQFF
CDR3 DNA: TGTGCCAGCTCACCACCCTCCTACAATGAGCAGTTCTTC

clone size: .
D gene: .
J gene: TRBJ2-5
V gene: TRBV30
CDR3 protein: CAWRGLLYQETQYF
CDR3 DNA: TGTGCCTGGAGGGGGCTCCTGTACCAGGAGACCCAGTACTTC

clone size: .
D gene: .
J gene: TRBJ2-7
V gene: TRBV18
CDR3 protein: CASSWEFSYEQYF
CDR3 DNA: TGTGCCAGCTCGTGGGAGTTTAGCTACGAGCAGTACTTC

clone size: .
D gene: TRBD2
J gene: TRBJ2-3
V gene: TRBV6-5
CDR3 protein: CASGTSGKRDTQYF
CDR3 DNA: TGTGCCAGCGGGACTAGCGGGAAACGGGATACGCAGTATTTT

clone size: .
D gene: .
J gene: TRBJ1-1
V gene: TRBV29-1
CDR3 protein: CSVGGGGGLNTEAFF
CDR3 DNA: TGCAGCGTTGGGGGAGGCGGGGGCCTCAACACTGAAGCTTTCTTT

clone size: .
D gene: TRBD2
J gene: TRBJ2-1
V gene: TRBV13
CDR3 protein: CASSWPGTSNEQFF
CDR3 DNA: TGTGCCAGCAGCTGGCCCGGGACTAGTAATGAGCAGTTCTTC

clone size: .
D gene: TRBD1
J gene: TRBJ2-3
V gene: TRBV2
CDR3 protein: CASSAWDRGGADTQYF
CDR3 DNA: TGTGCCAGCAGCGCTTGGGACAGGGGGGGAGCGGATACGCAGTATTTT

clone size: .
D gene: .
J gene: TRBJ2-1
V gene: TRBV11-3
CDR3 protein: CASSLESGAVYNEQFF
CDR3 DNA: TGTGCCAGCAGCTTAGAGTCCGGGGCGGTCTACAATGAGCAGTTCTTC

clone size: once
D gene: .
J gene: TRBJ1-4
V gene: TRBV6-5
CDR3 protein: CASSWDTQGFNEKLFF
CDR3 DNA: TGTGCCAGCAGTTGGGACACACAAGGGTTTAATGAAAAACTGTTTTTT

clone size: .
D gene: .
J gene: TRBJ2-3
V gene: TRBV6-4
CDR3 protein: CASSLKDTQYF
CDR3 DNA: TGTGCCAGCAGTTTGAAAGATACGCAGTATTTT

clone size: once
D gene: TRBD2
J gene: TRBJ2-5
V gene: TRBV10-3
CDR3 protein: CAISRTSLETQYF
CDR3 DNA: TGTGCCATCAGCCGGACTAGCCTGGAGACCCAGTACTTC

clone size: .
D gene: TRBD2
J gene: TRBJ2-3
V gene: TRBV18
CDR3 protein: CASSPAGGRTDTQYF
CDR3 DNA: TGTGCCAGCTCACCAGCGGGAGGACGCACAGATACGCAGTATTTT

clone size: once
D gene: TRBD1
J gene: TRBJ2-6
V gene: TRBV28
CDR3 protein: CASSSQGAGGKVSGANVLTF
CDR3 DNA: TGTGCCAGCAGTTCTCAGGGGGCAGGGGGAAAAGTCTCTGGGGCCAACGTCCTGACTTTC

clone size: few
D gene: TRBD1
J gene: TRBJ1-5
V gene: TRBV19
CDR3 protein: CASTKGTASNQPQHF
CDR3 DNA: TGTGCCAGTACAAAAGGGACAGCCAGCAATCAGCCCCAGCATTTT

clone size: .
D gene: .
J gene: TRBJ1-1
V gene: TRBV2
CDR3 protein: CASSELAGLATEAFF
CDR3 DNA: TGTGCCAGCAGTGAGTTGGCAGGGTTGGCCACTGAAGCTTTCTTT

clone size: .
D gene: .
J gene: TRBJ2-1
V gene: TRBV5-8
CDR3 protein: CASSSSYGSYNEQFF
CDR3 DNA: TGTGCCAGCAGCTCCTCGTATGGCTCCTACAATGAGCAGTTCTTC

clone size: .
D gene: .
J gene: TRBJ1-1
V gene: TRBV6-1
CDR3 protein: CASSDHATKNTEAFF
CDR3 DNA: TGTGCCAGCAGTGACCACGCCACTAAGAACACTGAAGCTTTCTTT

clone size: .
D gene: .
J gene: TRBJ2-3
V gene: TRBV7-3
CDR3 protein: CASSLYRDSTDTQYF
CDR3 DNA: TGTGCCAGCAGCTTGTACAGGGATAGCACAGATACGCAGTATTTT

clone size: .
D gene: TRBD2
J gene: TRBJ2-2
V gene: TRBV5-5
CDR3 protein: CASSPTSGRHTGELFF
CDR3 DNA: TGTGCCAGCAGCCCGACTAGCGGGAGGCACACCGGGGAGCTGTTTTTT

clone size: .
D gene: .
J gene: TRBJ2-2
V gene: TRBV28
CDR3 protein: CASRKDTGELFF
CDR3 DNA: TGTGCCAGCAGAAAAGATACCGGGGAGCTGTTTTTT

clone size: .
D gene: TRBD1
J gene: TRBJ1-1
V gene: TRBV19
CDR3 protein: CASKTDRGHTEAFF
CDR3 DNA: TGTGCCAGTAAAACGGACAGGGGACACACTGAAGCTTTCTTT

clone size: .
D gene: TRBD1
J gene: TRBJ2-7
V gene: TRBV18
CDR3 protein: CASSPPATGGDEQYF
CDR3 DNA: TGTGCCAGCTCACCACCAGCGACAGGGGGTGACGAGCAGTACTTC

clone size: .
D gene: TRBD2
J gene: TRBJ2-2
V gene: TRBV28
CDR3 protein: CASSISTGLAGGLFF
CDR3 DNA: TGTGCCAGCAGTATATCAACAGGACTAGCGGGAGGGCTGTTTTTT

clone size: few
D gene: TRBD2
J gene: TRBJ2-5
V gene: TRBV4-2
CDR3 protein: CASSQEQREDQETQYF
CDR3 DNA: TGTGCCAGCAGCCAAGAACAGCGGGAGGATCAAGAGACCCAGTACTTC

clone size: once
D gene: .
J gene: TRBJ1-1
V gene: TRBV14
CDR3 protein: CASSPPRWDTEAFF
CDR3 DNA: TGTGCCAGCAGCCCCCCTAGATGGGACACTGAAGCTTTCTTT

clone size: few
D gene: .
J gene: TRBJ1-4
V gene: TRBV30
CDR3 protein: CAWSREGEKLFF
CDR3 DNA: TGTGCCTGGTCAAGGGAAGGGGAAAAACTGTTTTTT

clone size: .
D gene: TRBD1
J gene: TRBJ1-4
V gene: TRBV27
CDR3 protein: CASSRQGAQEKLFF
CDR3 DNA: TGTGCCAGCAGCCGACAGGGGGCACAGGAAAAACTGTTTTTT

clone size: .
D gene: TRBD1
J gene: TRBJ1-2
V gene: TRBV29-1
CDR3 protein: CSVVAYDRGNYGYTF
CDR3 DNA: TGCAGCGTCGTTGCCTACGACAGGGGTAACTATGGCTACACCTTC

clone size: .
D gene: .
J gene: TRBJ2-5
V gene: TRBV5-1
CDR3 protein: CASSMGAVQETQYF
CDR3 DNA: TGCGCCAGCAGTATGGGGGCGGTCCAAGAGACCCAGTACTTC

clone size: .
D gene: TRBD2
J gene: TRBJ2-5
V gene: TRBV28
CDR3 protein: CASSSPGLAGGVQETQYF
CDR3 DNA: TGTGCCAGCAGTAGTCCGGGACTAGCGGGAGGGGTCCAAGAGACCCAGTACTTC

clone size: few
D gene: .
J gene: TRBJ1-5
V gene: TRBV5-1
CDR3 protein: CASSRDGNQPQHF
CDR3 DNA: TGCGCCAGCAGCCGGGACGGCAATCAGCCCCAGCATTTT

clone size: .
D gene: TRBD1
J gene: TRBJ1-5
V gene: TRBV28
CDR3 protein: CASRRTGPSSNQPQHF
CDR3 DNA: TGTGCCAGCAGACGGACAGGGCCTAGTAGCAATCAGCCCCAGCATTTT

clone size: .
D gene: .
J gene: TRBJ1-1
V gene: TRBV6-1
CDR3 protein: CASSEGGQAAPNTEAFF
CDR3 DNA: TGTGCCAGCAGTGAAGGCGGACAAGCAGCGCCGAACACTGAAGCTTTCTTT

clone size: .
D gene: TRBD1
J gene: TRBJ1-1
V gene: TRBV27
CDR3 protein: CASSLDRGGTEAFF
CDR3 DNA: TGTGCCAGCAGTTTAGACAGGGGTGGCACTGAAGCTTTCTTT

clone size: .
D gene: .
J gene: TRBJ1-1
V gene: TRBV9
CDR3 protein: CASSPGESMNTEAFF
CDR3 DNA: TGTGCCAGCAGCCCAGGGGAGAGCATGAACACTGAAGCTTTCTTT

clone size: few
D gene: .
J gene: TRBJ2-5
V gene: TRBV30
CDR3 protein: CAWSVGFSAKETQYF
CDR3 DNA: TGTGCCTGGAGTGTAGGGTTTTCGGCAAAAGAGACCCAGTACTTC